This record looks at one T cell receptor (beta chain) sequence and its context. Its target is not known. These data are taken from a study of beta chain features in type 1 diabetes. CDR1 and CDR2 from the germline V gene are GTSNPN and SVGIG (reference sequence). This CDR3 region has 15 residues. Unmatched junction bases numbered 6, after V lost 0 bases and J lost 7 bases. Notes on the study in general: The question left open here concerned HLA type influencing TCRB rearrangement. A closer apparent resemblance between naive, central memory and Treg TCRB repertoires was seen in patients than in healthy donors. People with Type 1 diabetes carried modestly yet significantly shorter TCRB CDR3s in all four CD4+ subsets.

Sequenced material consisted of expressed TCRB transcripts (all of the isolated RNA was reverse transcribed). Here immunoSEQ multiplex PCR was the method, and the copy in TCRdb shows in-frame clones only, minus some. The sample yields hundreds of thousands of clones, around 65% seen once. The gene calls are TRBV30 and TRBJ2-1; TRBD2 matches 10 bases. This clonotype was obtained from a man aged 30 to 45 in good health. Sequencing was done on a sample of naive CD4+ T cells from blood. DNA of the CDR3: TGTGCCTGGAGTGTACAAGCGGGAGGGGTTAATGAGCAGTTCTTC. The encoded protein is CAWSVQAGGVNEQFF.